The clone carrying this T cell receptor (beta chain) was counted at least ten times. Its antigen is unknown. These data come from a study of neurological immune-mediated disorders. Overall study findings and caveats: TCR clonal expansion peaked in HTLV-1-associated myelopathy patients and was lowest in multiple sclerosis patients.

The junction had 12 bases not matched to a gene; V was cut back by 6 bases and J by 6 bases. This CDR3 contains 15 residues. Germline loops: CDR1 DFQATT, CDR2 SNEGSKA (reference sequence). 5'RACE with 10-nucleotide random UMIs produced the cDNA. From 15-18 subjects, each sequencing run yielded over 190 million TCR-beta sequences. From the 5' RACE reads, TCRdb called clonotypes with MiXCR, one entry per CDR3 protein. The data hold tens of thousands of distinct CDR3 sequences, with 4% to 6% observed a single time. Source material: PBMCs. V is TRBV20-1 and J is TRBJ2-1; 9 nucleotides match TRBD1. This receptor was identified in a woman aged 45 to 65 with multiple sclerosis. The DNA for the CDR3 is TGCAGTGCAGACTCCCGGGACAGGGATCGCAATGAGCAGTTCTTC. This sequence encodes CSADSRDRDRNEQFF.